The clone carrying this T cell receptor (beta chain) was counted between two and nine times. Distinct nucleotide sequences in the sample also encode this CDR3. The data were produced by immunoSEQ multiplex PCR, yet TCRdb's version contains in-frame clones alone and is incomplete. Of about 150,000 clones listed, approximately 81% are singletons. V gave up 1 base and J gave up 5 bases; unmatched junction bases: 5. This CDR3 contains 15 residues. Germline V gene sequence: CDR1 LGHNA, CDR2 YSLEER. This sample is part of a study of blood T cell repertoires in COVID-19. Sequenced sample: peripheral blood. The receptor's source is a human donor with acute or convalescent COVID-19. The donor label of this sample is uncertain. The V and J genes are TRBV4-3 and TRBJ2-5, with 9 bases that match TRBD2. CDR3 DNA: TGCGCCAGCAGCCAAGGGGTAGCGGGAGTGGAGACCCAGTACTTC. It specifies CASSQGVAGVETQYF.